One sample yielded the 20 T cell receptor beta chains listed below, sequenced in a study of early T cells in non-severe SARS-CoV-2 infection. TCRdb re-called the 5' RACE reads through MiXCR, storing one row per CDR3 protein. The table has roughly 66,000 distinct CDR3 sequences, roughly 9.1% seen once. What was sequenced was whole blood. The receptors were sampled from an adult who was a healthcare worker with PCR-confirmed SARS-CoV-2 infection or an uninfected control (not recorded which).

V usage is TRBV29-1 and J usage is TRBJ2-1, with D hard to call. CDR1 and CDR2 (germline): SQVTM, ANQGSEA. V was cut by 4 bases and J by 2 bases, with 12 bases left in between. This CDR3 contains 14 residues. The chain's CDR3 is CSVGRQAPYNEQFF. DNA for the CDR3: TGCAGCGTTGGTAGGCAGGCCCCCTACAATGAGCAGTTCTTC.

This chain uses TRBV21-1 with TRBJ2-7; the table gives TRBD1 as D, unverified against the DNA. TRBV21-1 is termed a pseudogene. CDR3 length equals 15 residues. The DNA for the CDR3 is TGTGCCAGCAGCAAAGGCGGGACAGGGGGATTCGAGCAGTACTTC. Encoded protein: CASSKGGTGGFEQYF.

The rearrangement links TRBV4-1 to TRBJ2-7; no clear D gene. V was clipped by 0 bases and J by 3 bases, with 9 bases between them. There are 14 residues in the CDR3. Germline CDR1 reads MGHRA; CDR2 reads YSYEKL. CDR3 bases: TGCGCCAGCAGCCAAGACGGCAGGAACTACGAGCAGTACTTC. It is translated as CASSQDGRNYEQYF.

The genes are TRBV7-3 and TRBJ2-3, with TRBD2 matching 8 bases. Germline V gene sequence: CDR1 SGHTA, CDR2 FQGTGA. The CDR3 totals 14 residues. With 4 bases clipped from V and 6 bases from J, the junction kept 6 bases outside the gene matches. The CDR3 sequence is CASSSAGVLDTQYF. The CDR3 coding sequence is TGTGCCAGCAGCTCAGCGGGAGTACTTGATACGCAGTATTTT.

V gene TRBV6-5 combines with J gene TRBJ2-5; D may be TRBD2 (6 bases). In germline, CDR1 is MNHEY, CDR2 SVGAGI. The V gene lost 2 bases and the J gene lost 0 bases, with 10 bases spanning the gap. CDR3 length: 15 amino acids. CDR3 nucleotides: TGTGCCAGCAGTTACCGGGGGACGGACCAAGAGACCCAGTACTTC. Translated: CASSYRGTDQETQYF.

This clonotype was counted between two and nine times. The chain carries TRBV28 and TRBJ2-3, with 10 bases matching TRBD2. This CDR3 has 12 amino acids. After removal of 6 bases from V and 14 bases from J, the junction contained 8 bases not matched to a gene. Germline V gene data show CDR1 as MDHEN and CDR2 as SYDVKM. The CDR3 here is CASRLLAGAPYF. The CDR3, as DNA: TGTGCCAGCAGACTTCTAGCGGGAGCGCCGTATTTT. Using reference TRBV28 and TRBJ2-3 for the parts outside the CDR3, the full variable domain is DVKVTQSSRYLVKRTGEKVFLECVQDMDHENMFWYRQDPGLGLRLIYFSYDVKMKEKGDIPEGYSVSREKKERFSLILESASTNQTSMYLCASRLLAGAPYFGPGTRLTVL.

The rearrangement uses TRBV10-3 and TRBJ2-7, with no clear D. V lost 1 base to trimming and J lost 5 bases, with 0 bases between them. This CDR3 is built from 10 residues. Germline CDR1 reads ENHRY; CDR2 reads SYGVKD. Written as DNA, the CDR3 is TGTGCCATCAGTGAGTACGAGCAGTACTTC. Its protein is CAISEYEQYF.

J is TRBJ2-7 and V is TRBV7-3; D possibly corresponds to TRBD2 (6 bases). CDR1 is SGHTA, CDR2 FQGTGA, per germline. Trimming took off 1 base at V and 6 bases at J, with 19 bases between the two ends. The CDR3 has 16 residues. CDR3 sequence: CASSLIGGATSGEQYF. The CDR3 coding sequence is TGTGCCAGCAGCTTAATTGGCGGGGCCACCTCCGGCGAGCAGTACTTC.

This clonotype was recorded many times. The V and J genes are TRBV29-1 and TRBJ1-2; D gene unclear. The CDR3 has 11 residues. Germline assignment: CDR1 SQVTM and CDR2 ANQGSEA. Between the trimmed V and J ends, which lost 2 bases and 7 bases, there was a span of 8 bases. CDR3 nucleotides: TGCAGCGTTGAAAGCGGAGGTGGCTACACCTTC. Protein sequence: CSVESGGGYTF.

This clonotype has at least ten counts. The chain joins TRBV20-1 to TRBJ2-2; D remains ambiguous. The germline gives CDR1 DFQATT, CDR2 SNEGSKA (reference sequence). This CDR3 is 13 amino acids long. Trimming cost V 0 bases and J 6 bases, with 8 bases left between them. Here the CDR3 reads CSARDLRAGELFF. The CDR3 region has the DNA TGCAGTGCTAGAGATCTACGGGCCGGGGAGCTGTTTTTT.

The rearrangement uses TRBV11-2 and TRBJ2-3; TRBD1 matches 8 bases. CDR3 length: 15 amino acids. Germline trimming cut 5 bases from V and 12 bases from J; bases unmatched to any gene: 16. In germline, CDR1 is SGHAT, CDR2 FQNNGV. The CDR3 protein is CASSPNPGQEALQYF. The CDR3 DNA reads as TGTGCCAGCAGCCCAAACCCGGGACAGGAGGCCCTTCAGTATTTT.

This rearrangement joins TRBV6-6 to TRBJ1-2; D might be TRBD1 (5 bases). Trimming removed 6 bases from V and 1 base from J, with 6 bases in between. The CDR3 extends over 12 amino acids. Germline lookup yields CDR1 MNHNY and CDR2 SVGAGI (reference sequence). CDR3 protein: CASRDINYGYTF. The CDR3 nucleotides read TGTGCCAGCAGGGACATTAACTATGGCTACACCTTC.

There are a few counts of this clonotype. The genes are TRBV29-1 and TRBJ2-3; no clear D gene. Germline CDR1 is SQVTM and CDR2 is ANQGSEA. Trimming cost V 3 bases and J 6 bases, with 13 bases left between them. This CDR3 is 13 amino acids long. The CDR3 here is CSVDGARSDTQYF. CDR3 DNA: TGCAGCGTTGATGGAGCTCGAAGTGATACGCAGTATTTT.

The CDR3 region has the DNA TGTGCCAGCAGCCGGGACAGGGGATACGGTCAGCCCCAGCATTTT. It codes for CASSRDRGYGQPQHF. The genes are TRBV5-6 and TRBJ1-5, with TRBD1 matching over 10 bases. The V gene's germline CDR1 is SGHDT and CDR2 YYEEEE. V trimming: 4 bases; J trimming: 6 bases; junction bases outside the gene matches: 7. The CDR3 runs to 15 residues.

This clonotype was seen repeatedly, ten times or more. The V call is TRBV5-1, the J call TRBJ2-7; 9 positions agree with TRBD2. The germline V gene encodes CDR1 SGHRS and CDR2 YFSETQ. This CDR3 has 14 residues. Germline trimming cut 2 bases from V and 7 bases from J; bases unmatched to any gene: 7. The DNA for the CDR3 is TGCGCCAGCAGCTTAGATAGCGGGAGTCCGGAGCAGTACTTC. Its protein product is CASSLDSGSPEQYF.

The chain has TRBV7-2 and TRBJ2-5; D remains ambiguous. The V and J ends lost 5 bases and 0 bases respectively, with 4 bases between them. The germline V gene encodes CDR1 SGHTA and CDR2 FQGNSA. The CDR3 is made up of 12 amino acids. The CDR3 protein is CASSPYQETQYF. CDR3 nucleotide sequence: TGTGCCAGCAGCCCATACCAAGAGACCCAGTACTTC. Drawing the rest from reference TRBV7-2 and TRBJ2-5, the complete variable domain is GAGVSQSPSNKVTEKGKDVELRCDPISGHTALYWYRQSLGQGLEFLIYFQGNSAPDKSGLPSDRFSAERTGGSVSTLTIQRTQQEDSAVYLCASSPYQETQYFGPGTRLLVL.

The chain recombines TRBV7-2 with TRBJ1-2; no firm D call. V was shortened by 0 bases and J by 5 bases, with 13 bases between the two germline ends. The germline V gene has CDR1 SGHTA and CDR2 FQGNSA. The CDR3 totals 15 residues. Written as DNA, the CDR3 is TGTGCCAGCAGCTTAGCGGCAGGCCGATCTTATGGCTACACCTTC. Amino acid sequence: CASSLAAGRSYGYTF.

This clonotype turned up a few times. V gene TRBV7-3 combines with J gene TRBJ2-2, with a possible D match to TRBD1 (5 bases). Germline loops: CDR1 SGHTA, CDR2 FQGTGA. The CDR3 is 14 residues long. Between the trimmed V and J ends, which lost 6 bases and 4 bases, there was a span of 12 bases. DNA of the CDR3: TGTGCCAGCAGGAGTCAAACAGGCACCGGGGAGCTGTTTTTT. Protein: CASRSQTGTGELFF.

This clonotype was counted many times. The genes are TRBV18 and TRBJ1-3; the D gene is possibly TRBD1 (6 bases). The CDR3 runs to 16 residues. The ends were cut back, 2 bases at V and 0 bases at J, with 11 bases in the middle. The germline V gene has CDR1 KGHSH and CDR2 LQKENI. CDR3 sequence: CASSPVGTPSGNTIYF. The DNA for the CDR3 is TGTGCCAGCTCACCAGTCGGGACACCCTCTGGAAACACCATATATTTT.

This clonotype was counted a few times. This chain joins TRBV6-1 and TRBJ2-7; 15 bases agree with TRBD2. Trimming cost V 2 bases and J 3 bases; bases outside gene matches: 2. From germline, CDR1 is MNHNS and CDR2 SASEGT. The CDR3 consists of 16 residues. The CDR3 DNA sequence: TGTGCCAGCAGTGAACCGGGACTAGCGGGAGGCTACGAGCAGTACTTC. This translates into CASSEPGLAGGYEQYF.